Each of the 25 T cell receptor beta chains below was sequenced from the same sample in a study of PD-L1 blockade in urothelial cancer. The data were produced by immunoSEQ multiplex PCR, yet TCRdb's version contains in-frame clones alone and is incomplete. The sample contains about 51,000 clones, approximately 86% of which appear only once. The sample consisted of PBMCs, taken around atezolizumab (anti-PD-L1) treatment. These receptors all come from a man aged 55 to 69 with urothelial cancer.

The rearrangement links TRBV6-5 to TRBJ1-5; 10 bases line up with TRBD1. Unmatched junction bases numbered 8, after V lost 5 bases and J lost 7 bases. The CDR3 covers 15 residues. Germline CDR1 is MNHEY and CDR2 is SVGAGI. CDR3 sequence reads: CASSPGTGDGQPQHF. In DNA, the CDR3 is TGTGCCAGCAGTCCCGGGACAGGGGATGGGCAGCCCCAGCATTTT.

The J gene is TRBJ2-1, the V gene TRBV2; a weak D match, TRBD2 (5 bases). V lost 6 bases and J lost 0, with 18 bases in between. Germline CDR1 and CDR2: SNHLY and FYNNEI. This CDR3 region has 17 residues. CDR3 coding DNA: TGTGCCAGCAGCGTTAGCGAGACTACCTACTCCTACAATGAGCAGTTCTTC. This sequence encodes CASSVSETTYSYNEQFF.

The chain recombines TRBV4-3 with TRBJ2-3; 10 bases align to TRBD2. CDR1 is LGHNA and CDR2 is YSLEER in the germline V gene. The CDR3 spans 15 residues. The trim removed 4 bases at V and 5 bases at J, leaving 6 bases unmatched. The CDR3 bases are TGCGCCAGCAGCCCACTAGCGGGAACGGGAGATACGCAGTATTTT. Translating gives CASSPLAGTGDTQYF.

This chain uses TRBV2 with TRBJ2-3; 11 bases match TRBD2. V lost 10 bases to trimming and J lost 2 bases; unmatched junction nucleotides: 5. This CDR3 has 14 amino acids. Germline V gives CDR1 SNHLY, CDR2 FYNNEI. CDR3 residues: CATRLAGNTDTQYF. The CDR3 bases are TGTGCCACTCGACTAGCGGGAAACACAGATACGCAGTATTTT.

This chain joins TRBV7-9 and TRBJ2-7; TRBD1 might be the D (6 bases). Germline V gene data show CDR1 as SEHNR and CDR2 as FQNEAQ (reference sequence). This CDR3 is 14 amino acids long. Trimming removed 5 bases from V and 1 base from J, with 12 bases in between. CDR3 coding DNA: TGTGCCAGCAGCCCCGGGACACTTTCCTACGAGCAGTACTTC. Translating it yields CASSPGTLSYEQYF.

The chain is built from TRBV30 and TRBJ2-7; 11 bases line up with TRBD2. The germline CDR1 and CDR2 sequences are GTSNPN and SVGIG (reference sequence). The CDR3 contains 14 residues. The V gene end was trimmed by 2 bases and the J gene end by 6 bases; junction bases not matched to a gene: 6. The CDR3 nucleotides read TGTGCCTGGAGTAGGGCTAGCGGGAGGCGCGAGCAGTACTTC. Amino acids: CAWSRASGRREQYF.

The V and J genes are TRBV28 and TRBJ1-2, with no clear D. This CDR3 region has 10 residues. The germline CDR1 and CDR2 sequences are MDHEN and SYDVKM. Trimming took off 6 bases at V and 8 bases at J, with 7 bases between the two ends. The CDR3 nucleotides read TGTGCCAGCAGCCCTAAAGGCTACACCTTC. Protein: CASSPKGYTF.

CDR3 sequence (DNA): TGTGCCAGCAGCCCATTTGGACAGGGGTGGTCCTCCTACGAGCAGTACTTC. Its protein is CASSPFGQGWSSYEQYF. V is TRBV7-9 and J is TRBJ2-7; 9 bases map to TRBD1. CDR1 and CDR2 from the germline V gene are SEHNR and FQNEAQ (reference sequence). This CDR3 has 17 amino acids. V lost 5 bases and J lost 0; bases outside the gene matches: 11.

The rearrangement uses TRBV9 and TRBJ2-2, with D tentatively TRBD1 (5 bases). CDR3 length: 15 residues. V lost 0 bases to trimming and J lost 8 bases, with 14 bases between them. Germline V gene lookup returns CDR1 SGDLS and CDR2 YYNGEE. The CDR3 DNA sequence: TGTGCCAGCAGCGTAGCTGGGGCCCAGGGAGGGGAGCTGTTTTTT. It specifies CASSVAGAQGGELFF.

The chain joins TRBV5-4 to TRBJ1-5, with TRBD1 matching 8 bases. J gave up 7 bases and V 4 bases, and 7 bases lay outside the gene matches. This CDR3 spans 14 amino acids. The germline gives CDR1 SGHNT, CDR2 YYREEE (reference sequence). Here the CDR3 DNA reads TGTGCCAGCAGCACTGGACAGGGCGGCCAGCCCCAGCATTTT. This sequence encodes CASSTGQGGQPQHF.

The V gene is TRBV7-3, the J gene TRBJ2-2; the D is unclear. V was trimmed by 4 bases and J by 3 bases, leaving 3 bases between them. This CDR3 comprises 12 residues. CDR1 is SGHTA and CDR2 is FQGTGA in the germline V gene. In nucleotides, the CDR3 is TGTGCCAGCAGCTCGGACACCGGGGAGCTGTTTTTT. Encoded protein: CASSSDTGELFF.

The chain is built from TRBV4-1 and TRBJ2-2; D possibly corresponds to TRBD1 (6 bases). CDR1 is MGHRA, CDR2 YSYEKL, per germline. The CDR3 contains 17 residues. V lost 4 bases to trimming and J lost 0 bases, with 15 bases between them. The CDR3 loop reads CASSRMRTVTNTGELFF. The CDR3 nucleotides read TGCGCCAGCAGCCGAATGCGGACAGTCACGAACACCGGGGAGCTGTTTTTT.

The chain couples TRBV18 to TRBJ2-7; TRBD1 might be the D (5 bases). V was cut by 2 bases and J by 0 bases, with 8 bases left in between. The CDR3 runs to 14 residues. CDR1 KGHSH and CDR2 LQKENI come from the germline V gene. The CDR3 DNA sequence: TGTGCCAGCTCACCATTAGACAGCTCCTACGAGCAGTACTTC. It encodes CASSPLDSSYEQYF. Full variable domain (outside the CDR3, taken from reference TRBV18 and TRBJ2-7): NAGVMQNPRHLVRRRGQEARLRCSPMKGHSHVYWYRQLPEEGLKFMVYLQKENIIDESGMPKERFSAEFPKEGPSILRIQQVVRGDSAAYFCASSPLDSSYEQYFGPGTRLTVT.

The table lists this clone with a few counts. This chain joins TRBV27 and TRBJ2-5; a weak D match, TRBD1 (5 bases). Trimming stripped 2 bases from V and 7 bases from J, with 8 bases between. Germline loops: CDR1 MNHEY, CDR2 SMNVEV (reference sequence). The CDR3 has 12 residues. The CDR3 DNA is TGTGCCAGCAGTTTACCCCAGGGGACCCAGTACTTC. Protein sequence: CASSLPQGTQYF.

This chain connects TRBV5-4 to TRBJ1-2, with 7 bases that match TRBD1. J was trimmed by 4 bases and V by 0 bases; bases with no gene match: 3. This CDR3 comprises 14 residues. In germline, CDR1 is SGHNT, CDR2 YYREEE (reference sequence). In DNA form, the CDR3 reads TGTGCCAGCAGCTTGGGACAGGGACCCTATGGCTACACCTTC. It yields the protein CASSLGQGPYGYTF. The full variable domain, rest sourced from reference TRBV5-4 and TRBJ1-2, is ETGVTQSPTHLIKTRGQQVTLRCSSQSGHNTVSWYQQALGQGPQFIFQYYREEENGRGNFPPRFSGLQFPNYSSELNVNALELDDSALYLCASSLGQGPYGYTFGSGTRLTVV.

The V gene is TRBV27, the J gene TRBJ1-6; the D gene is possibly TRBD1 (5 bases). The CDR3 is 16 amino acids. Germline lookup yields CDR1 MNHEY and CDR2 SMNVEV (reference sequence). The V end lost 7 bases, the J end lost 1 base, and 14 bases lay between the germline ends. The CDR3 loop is CASKSGLASYNSPLHF. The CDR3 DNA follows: TGTGCCAGCAAATCAGGGTTGGCATCCTATAATTCACCCCTCCACTTT.

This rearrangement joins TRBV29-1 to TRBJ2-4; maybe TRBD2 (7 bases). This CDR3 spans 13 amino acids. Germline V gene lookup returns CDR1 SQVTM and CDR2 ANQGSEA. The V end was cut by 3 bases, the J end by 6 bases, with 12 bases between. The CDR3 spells CSVDKGGGNIQYF. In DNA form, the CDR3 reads TGCAGCGTTGATAAAGGGGGGGGAAACATTCAGTACTTC.

This CDR3 reads CASSSPGLGEKLFF. CDR3 DNA sequence: TGTGCCAGCAGTTCCCCAGGGTTGGGTGAAAAACTGTTTTTT. The chain has TRBV28 and TRBJ1-4, with D maybe TRBD1 (5 bases). Germline assignment: CDR1 MDHEN and CDR2 SYDVKM. The CDR3 loop spans 14 amino acids. V was cut by 4 bases and J by 7 bases, with 13 bases left in between.

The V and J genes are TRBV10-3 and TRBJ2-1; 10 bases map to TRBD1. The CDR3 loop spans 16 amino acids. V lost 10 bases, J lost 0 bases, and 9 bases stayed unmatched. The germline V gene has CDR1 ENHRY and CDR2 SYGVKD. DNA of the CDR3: TGTGCCACCCTCGGGACAGGGGCGAGCTCCTACAATGAGCAGTTCTTC. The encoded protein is CATLGTGASSYNEQFF.

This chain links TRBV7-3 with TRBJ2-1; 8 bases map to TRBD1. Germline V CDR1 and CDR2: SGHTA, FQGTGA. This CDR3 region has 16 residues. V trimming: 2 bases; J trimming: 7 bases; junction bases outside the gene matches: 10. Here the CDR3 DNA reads TGTGCCAGCAGCTTAGGGGGACAGGTGAGGCCGAATGAGCAGTTCTTC. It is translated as CASSLGGQVRPNEQFF.

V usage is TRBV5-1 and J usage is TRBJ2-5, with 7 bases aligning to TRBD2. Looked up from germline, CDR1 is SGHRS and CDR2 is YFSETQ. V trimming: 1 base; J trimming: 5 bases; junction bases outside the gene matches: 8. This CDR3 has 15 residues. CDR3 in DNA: TGCGCCAGCAGCTTGATGTTACGGGGAGGGGAGACCCAGTACTTC. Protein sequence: CASSLMLRGGETQYF.

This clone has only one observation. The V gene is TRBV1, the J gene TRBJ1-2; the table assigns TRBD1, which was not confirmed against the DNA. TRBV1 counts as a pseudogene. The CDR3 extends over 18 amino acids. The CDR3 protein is CTSSHQTFRQGLSYGYTF. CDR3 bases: TGCACCAGCAGCCACCAAACCTTTAGACAGGGTCTTAGCTATGGCTACACCTTC.

The CDR3 is CASSIDRVRTDTQYF. In DNA form, the CDR3 reads TGTGCCAGTAGTATAGACAGGGTCCGCACAGATACGCAGTATTTT. V is TRBV19 and J is TRBJ2-3, with D possibly being TRBD1 (5 bases). The CDR3 length is 15 residues. Germline values: CDR1 LNHDA, CDR2 SQIVND (reference sequence). V lost 0 bases and J 1 base, leaving 8 bases between the germline ends. The full variable domain, its missing parts supplied by reference TRBV19 and TRBJ2-3, is DGGITQSPKYLFRKEGQNVTLSCEQNLNHDAMYWYRQDPGQGLRLIYYSQIVNDFQKGDIAEGYSVSREKKESFPLTVTSAQKNPTAFYLCASSIDRVRTDTQYFGPGTRLTVL.

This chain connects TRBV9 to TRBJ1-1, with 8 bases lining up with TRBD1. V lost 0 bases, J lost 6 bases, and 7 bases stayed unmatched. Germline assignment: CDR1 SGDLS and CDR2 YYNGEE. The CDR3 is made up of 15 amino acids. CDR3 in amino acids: CASSVAAQGDPEAFF. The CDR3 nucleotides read TGTGCCAGCAGCGTAGCTGCACAGGGGGATCCTGAAGCTTTCTTT.

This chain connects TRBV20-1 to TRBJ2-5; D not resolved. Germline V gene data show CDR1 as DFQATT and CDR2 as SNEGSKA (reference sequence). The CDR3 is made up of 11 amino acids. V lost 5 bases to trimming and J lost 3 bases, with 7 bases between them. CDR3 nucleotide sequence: TGCAGTGCTCTAGGAGAAGAGACCCAGTACTTC. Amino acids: CSALGEETQYF.